This TCR beta chain was identified during a study of blood T cell repertoires in COVID-19. About the research overall: PBMCs, B-cell-depleted T cells, or T cells were the source of the cDNA or gDNA that made up the material.

Trimming took off 4 bases at V and 4 bases at J, with 8 bases between the two ends. The CDR3 totals 13 residues. Germline V CDR1 and CDR2: MNHEY, SVGAGI. Sequencing was performed with immunoSEQ multiplex PCR; in TCRdb, only in-frame clones are kept and a portion is missing. Of roughly 190,000 clones in the sample, around 83% were seen once. The chain carries TRBV6-5 and TRBJ1-3; maybe TRBD1 (5 bases). This TCR came from a woman aged 40 to 50 with acute or convalescent COVID-19. What was sequenced was peripheral blood. The CDR3 loop is CASSSRTGNTIYF. CDR3 sequence (DNA): TGTGCCAGCAGTTCCCGGACAGGAAACACCATATATTTT.